This T cell receptor beta chain was recorded in a study of regulatory T cells in long-lasting Graves disease. Study-wide results and caveats: Favored gene segments in persistent disease were TRBV28, TRBJ1-2 and TRBJ2-5. The persistent group shared some 2,700 public clonotypes, more than the 966 shared by new patients. TCR diversity in persistent Graves' patients was below that of newly diagnosed ones.

V was shortened by 3 bases and J by 4 bases, with 10 bases between the two germline ends. CDR3 size: 12 residues. From germline, CDR1 is DFQATT and CDR2 SNEGSKA (reference sequence). As to this clonotype: Antigen specificity is unknown.

Both iRepertoire HTBI primers and Arm-PCR of CDR3 regions were used to build the TCR beta libraries. TCRdb analysed the multiplex PCR reads with MiXCR anew, one entry per CDR3 protein. The sample lists roughly 300,000 distinct CDR3 sequences, 20% occurring once. Indicated time point: persistent/refractory GD, antithyroid drugs over 5 years with positive TRAb. Generation of the TCR library employed RNA extracted from PBMCs. This TCR was recovered from a female donor with Graves disease. This material consisted of peripheral blood mononuclear cells (PBMCs), taken when the disease was refractory, from a patient treated with antithyroid drugs. The chain combines TRBV20-1 with TRBJ2-7; D unresolved. The CDR3 loop is CSARGIWYEQYF. CDR3 DNA: TGCAGTGCTAGGGGGATTTGGTACGAGCAGTACTTC.